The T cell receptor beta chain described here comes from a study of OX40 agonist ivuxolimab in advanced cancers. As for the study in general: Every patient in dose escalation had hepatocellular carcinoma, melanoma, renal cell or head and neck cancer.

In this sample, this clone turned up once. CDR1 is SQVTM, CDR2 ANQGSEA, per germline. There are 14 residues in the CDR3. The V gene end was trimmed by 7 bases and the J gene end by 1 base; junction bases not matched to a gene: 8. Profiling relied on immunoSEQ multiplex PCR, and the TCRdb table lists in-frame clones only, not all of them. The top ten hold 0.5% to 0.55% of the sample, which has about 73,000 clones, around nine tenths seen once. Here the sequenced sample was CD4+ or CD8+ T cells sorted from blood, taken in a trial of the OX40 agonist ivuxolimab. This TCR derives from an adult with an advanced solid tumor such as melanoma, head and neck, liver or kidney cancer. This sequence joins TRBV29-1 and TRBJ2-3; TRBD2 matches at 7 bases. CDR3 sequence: CSALPGGGTDTQYF. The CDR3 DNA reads TGCAGCGCCCTCCCGGGGGGTGGCACAGATACGCAGTATTTT.